This TCR beta chain is from a study of cytomegalovirus exposure and HLA in healthy donors. The CDR3 loop spans 15 amino acids. In germline, CDR1 is SGHRS, CDR2 YFSETQ. PCR used 60 Vbeta primers and 13 Jbeta primers. Generated by immunoSEQ multiplex PCR, the TCRdb table keeps only in-frame clones and is missing some. This repertoire shows about 110,000 clones, around three quarters found once; its top ten account for around 5%. Study-wide results and caveats: CMV serostatus alone was available as immune exposure information. Researchers left out some V segments, among them TRBV6-2 and TRBV6-3, as indistinguishable.

Comment on this clone: What it recognizes is unknown. The junction does not match germline at one end; this may be a read error.

What was sequenced was PBMCs. J is TRBJ1-2 and V is TRBV5-1; maybe TRBD1 (6 bases). The sequence derives from a man under 40 in good health and CMV-seropositive. The CDR3 DNA follows: TGCGCCAGCAGGATACAGGGCAAAGCTAACTATGGCTACCCCTTC. Amino acids: CASRIQGKANYGYPF.